Here is one T cell receptor beta chain with its context. TCRdb's table, derived via immunoSEQ multiplex PCR, lists solely in-frame clones and lacks some. The table has approximately 200,000 clones, 75% to 90% seen once. Germline-derived CDR1 and CDR2 are SGHDN and FVKESK. The length of the CDR3 is 18 residues. The V gene lost 5 bases and the J gene lost 0 bases, with 21 bases spanning the gap. The sample belongs to a study of blood T cell repertoires in COVID-19. V is TRBV14 and J is TRBJ2-3; D possibly corresponds to TRBD2 (7 bases). The receptor was derived from a woman under 40 who had recovered from COVID-19. Sequencing was performed on PBMCs or T cells enriched from blood (not recorded which). The CDR3 is CASSGGGGPRLSTDTQYF. The CDR3 DNA sequence: TGTGCCAGCAGCGGAGGGGGAGGGCCGCGCCTTAGCACAGATACGCAGTATTTT.